The next 5 T cell receptor beta chains were all read from a single sample in a study of T cell responses to AZD1222 COVID-19 vaccine. Profiled with immunoSEQ multiplex PCR; TCRdb holds only in-frame clones, not every one. The table has approximately 260,000 clones, more than 80% seen once. The source was peripheral blood, collected on day 0 of AZD1222 vaccination. These receptors came from an adult in good health.

This sequence joins TRBV18 and TRBJ2-7; possible D gene TRBD1, 5 bases. From germline, CDR1 is KGHSH and CDR2 LQKENI. The CDR3 covers 16 residues. Trimming stripped 2 bases from V and 0 bases from J, with 14 bases between. The CDR3 DNA follows: TGTGCCAGCTCACCAGGGTCACAGGCGATCTCCTACGAGCAGTACTTC. Amino acids: CASSPGSQAISYEQYF.

This chain links TRBV7-9 with TRBJ1-1; D remains unclear. V gave up 5 bases and J gave up 5 bases, with 18 bases separating them. CDR1 is SEHNR and CDR2 is FQNEAQ in the germline V gene (reference sequence). The CDR3 is made up of 15 amino acids. The CDR3 region has the DNA TGTGCCAGCAGCCCCCGTCAGGCGGGTAGGACTGAAGCTTTCTTT. Translating gives CASSPRQAGRTEAFF.

The V call is TRBV7-9, the J call TRBJ2-7; 16 nucleotides align to TRBD2. The germline V gene has CDR1 SEHNR and CDR2 FQNEAQ (reference sequence). V trimming: 5 bases; J trimming: 7 bases; junction bases outside the gene matches: 5. The CDR3 contains 15 residues. The CDR3 spells CASSPGTSGRGEQYF. DNA of the CDR3: TGTGCCAGCAGCCCAGGGACTAGCGGGAGGGGGGAGCAGTACTTC. Complete variable domain (other parts from reference TRBV7-9 and TRBJ2-7): DTGVSQNPRHKITKRGQNVTFRCDPISEHNRLYWYRQTLGQGPEFLTYFQNEAQLEKSRLLSDRFSAERPKGSFSTLEIQRTEQGDSAMYLCASSPGTSGRGEQYFGPGTRLTVT.

The V call is TRBV21-1, the J call TRBJ1-2. TRBV21-1 is shown as a pseudogene. This CDR3 is built from 15 residues. CDR3 sequence: CASSKTGIDFYGYTF. The CDR3 DNA sequence: TGTGCCAGCAGCAAGACCGGGATAGATTTCTATGGCTACACCTTC.

V is TRBV28 and J is TRBJ2-3; 11 bases line up with TRBD2. Germline lookup yields CDR1 MDHEN and CDR2 SYDVKM. The CDR3 totals 14 residues. V shed 8 bases and J 5 bases; nucleotides not matched to a gene: 6. CDR3 nucleotides: TGTGCCAGCGCTACTAGCGGGGGAGTAGATACGCAGTATTTT. Amino acids: CASATSGGVDTQYF.